Below, 21 T cell receptor beta chains from the same sample are listed, as sequenced in a study of blood T cell repertoires in COVID-19. Method: immunoSEQ multiplex PCR; TCRdb's copy keeps in-frame clones and lacks some. The sample consists of 300,000 to 450,000 clones, approximately 89% of them appearing once. Sequenced input: peripheral blood. The source of these receptors is a woman between 25 and 40 years old with COVID-19, enrolled during active disease.

This clone was seen only a few times. This rearrangement joins TRBV6-1 to TRBJ2-2; TRBD2 matches 9 bases. CDR1 and CDR2 (germline): MNHNS, SASEGT. With 2 bases clipped from V and 3 bases from J, the junction kept 4 bases outside the gene matches. This CDR3 is 16 amino acids long. CDR3 in amino acids: CASSEPSGRYTGELFF. The CDR3 region has the DNA TGTGCCAGCAGTGAACCAAGCGGGAGGTACACCGGGGAGCTGTTTTTT.

The rearrangement uses TRBV30 and TRBJ2-2; 9 nucleotides match TRBD1. V lost 3 bases to trimming and J lost 7 bases; unmatched junction nucleotides: 9. The CDR3 contains 15 residues. Germline V gene lookup returns CDR1 GTSNPN and CDR2 SVGIG (reference sequence). The CDR3 sequence is CAWRPRTGAIGELFF. As DNA, the CDR3 is TGTGCCTGGAGACCTAGGACAGGGGCCATCGGGGAGCTGTTTTTT.

The V call is TRBV11-2, the J call TRBJ2-6; unclear D gene. Germline CDR1 reads SGHAT; CDR2 reads FQNNGV. This CDR3 contains 15 residues. V lost 5 bases and J lost 2, with 10 bases in between. The CDR3 reads CASSPSLAGANVLTF. For the CDR3, the DNA is TGTGCCAGCAGCCCCTCCCTAGCTGGGGCCAACGTCCTGACTTTC.

In the case of this clone: Other DNA sequences within the sample encode an identical CDR3. The chain links TRBV30 to TRBJ1-6; D perhaps matches TRBD1 (5 bases). The germline V gene has CDR1 GTSNPN and CDR2 SVGIG (reference sequence). With 3 bases removed from V and 4 bases from J, the gap between germline ends came to 10 bases. The CDR3 extends over 14 amino acids. The CDR3 here is CAWSATAYNSPLHF. For the CDR3, the DNA is TGTGCCTGGAGCGCGACAGCGTATAATTCACCCCTCCACTTT.

The chain has TRBV7-3 and TRBJ1-1; the match to TRBD1 covers 7 bases. The germline CDR1 and CDR2 sequences are SGHTA and FQGTGA. V lost 5 bases, J lost 4 bases, and 4 bases stayed unmatched. The CDR3 is 13 residues long. In DNA, the CDR3 is TGTGCCAGCAGCAGACAGGGATCCACTGAAGCTTTCTTT. This gives the protein CASSRQGSTEAFF.

The J gene is TRBJ2-5, the V gene TRBV9; tentatively, D is TRBD2 (7 bases). The CDR3 length is 15 residues. Trimming stripped 4 bases from V and 2 bases from J, with 15 bases between. The germline CDR1 and CDR2 sequences are SGDLS and YYNGEE. The CDR3 DNA reads as TGTGCCAGCAGCCCCTTCGGGGGGCTACAAGAGACCCAGTACTTC. Amino acid sequence: CASSPFGGLQETQYF.

The CDR3 sequence: CASTTEQWNTEAFF. The CDR3 bases are TGTGCCAGCACTACGGAACAGTGGAACACTGAAGCTTTCTTT. This chain joins TRBV3-1 (or the pseudogene TRBV3-2) and TRBJ1-1; D ambiguous. V lost 7 bases and J lost 1, with 13 bases in between. Germline CDR1 reads LGHDT; CDR2 reads YNNKEL (reference sequence). The CDR3 has 14 residues.

The chain recombines TRBV3-1 (or the pseudogene TRBV3-2) with TRBJ1-3; 8 nucleotides match TRBD1. J was trimmed by 3 bases and V by 0 bases; bases with no gene match: 7. Germline V lookup: CDR1 LGHDT, CDR2 YNNKEL (reference sequence). There are 17 residues in the CDR3. CDR3 in amino acids: CASSQDRGRFGGNTIYF. The CDR3, as DNA: TGTGCCAGCAGCCAAGACAGGGGGCGATTCGGTGGAAACACCATATATTTT.

The chain links TRBV2 to TRBJ2-3; D might be TRBD1 (6 bases). V shed 7 bases and J shed 4 bases, with 15 bases lying between them. Germline CDR1 and CDR2: SNHLY and FYNNEI. This CDR3 region has 14 residues. CDR3 protein: CASKERGIADTQYF. As DNA, the CDR3 is TGTGCCAGCAAAGAGAGGGGGATAGCAGATACGCAGTATTTT.

The rearrangement joins TRBV15 to TRBJ2-7, with D uncertain. V was clipped by 5 bases and J by 0 bases, with 8 bases between them. Looked up from germline, CDR1 is LNHNV and CDR2 is YYDKDF (reference sequence). The CDR3 extends over 13 amino acids. CDR3: CATSSGRSYEQYF. In nucleotides, the CDR3 is TGTGCCACCAGCTCTGGCCGCTCCTACGAGCAGTACTTC.

V and J are TRBV5-5 and TRBJ1-1; no clear D. V gave up 1 base and J gave up 6 bases, with 10 bases separating them. CDR3 length: 13 residues. CDR1 SGHKS and CDR2 YYEKEE come from the germline V gene (reference sequence). The CDR3 coding sequence is TGTGCCAGCAGCTTGCCCGGTGTGGCTGAAGCTTTCTTT. Amino acid sequence: CASSLPGVAEAFF.

CDR3 in amino acids: CATGGEGETQYF. CDR3 DNA: TGTGCCACTGGAGGGGAAGGGGAGACCCAGTACTTC. This chain joins TRBV6-5 and TRBJ2-5; D may be TRBD2 (6 bases). The germline V gene has CDR1 MNHEY and CDR2 SVGAGI. This CDR3 region has 12 residues. Trimming stripped 10 bases from V and 5 bases from J, with 14 bases between.

The chain employs TRBV5-1 and TRBJ2-2; D call uncertain. The CDR3 runs 13 residues. Germline V gives CDR1 SGHRS, CDR2 YFSETQ. V lost 0 bases, J lost 5 bases, and 5 bases lay in between. The CDR3 protein is CASSLGRTGELFF. CDR3 DNA: TGCGCCAGCAGCTTGGGCAGGACCGGGGAGCTGTTTTTT.

This chain links TRBV6-1 with TRBJ2-7, with 9 bases aligning to TRBD1. CDR3 length: 13 residues. V lost 7 bases to trimming and J lost 4 bases; unmatched junction nucleotides: 5. Germline CDR1 and CDR2: MNHNS and SASEGT. CDR3 in DNA: TGTGCCAGCACGGGACAGGGTGTTTACGAGCAGTACTTC. It specifies CASTGQGVYEQYF.

This chain joins TRBV4-3 and TRBJ2-3; TRBD2 matches at 7 bases. V lost 3 bases to trimming and J lost 2 bases; unmatched junction nucleotides: 11. In germline, CDR1 is LGHNA, CDR2 YSLEER. This CDR3 has 17 amino acids. For the CDR3, the DNA is TGCGCCAGCAGCCACCTAGGACCGGGAGGCCTCACAGATACGCAGTATTTT. It specifies CASSHLGPGGLTDTQYF.

In regard to this clone: Mismatch with germline at one junction end may stem from a read error. The rearrangement links TRBV5-1 to TRBJ2-7, with 9 bases identical to TRBD1. Germline CDR1 reads SGHRS; CDR2 reads YFSETQ. The CDR3 sequence is 15 residues long. CDR3 nucleotide sequence: TGCGCCGGCAGCAGCTTGGGACAGGGATTCTACGAGCAGTACTTC. Protein: CAGSSLGQGFYEQYF.

The rearrangement links TRBV30 to TRBJ1-5, with 7 nucleotides matching TRBD1. This CDR3 region has 14 residues. The V gene end was trimmed by 1 base and the J gene end by 5 bases; junction bases not matched to a gene: 5. From germline, CDR1 is GTSNPN and CDR2 SVGIG (reference sequence). CDR3 DNA sequence: TGTGCCTGGAGTGCAGGACAGGATTATCAGCCCCAGCATTTT. It yields the protein CAWSAGQDYQPQHF.

The chain carries TRBV20-1 and TRBJ2-7, with D tentatively TRBD1 (6 bases). Germline V gene lookup returns CDR1 DFQATT and CDR2 SNEGSKA (reference sequence). V lost 6 bases and J 7 bases, leaving 13 bases between the germline ends. This CDR3 region has 11 residues. The CDR3 spells CSASRGEEQYF. The CDR3 DNA follows: TGCAGTGCCTCCAGGGGCGAAGAGCAGTACTTC.

This clone was observed a single time. CDR3 bases: TGCGCCAGCAGCAAAGGGACTAGCGGGAGATCATACAATGAGCAGTTCTTC. Encoded protein: CASSKGTSGRSYNEQFF. This chain links TRBV5-1 with TRBJ2-1, with 14 bases that match TRBD2. The CDR3 loop spans 17 amino acids. The V segment lost 4 bases and the J segment 4 bases; nucleotides outside the gene matches: 7. Per the germline V gene, CDR1 is SGHRS and CDR2 is YFSETQ.

The rearrangement links TRBV19 to TRBJ2-7, with 8 bases that match TRBD2. The CDR3 consists of 16 residues. Trimming at V came to 5 bases and at J to 3 bases, leaving 12 bases not matched to a gene. Germline V gene data show CDR1 as LNHDA and CDR2 as SQIVND (reference sequence). CDR3 region: CASSAGLAITVYEQYF. CDR3 nucleotides: TGTGCCAGTAGTGCCGGACTAGCTATTACCGTCTACGAGCAGTACTTC.

The V gene is TRBV9, the J gene TRBJ2-1, with no clear D. V shed 4 bases and J shed 4 bases, with 9 bases lying between them. This CDR3 has 13 residues. Germline-derived CDR1 and CDR2 are SGDLS and YYNGEE. CDR3 bases: TGTGCCAGCAGCCCAACTATTTACAATGAGCAGTTCTTC. Its protein is CASSPTIYNEQFF.